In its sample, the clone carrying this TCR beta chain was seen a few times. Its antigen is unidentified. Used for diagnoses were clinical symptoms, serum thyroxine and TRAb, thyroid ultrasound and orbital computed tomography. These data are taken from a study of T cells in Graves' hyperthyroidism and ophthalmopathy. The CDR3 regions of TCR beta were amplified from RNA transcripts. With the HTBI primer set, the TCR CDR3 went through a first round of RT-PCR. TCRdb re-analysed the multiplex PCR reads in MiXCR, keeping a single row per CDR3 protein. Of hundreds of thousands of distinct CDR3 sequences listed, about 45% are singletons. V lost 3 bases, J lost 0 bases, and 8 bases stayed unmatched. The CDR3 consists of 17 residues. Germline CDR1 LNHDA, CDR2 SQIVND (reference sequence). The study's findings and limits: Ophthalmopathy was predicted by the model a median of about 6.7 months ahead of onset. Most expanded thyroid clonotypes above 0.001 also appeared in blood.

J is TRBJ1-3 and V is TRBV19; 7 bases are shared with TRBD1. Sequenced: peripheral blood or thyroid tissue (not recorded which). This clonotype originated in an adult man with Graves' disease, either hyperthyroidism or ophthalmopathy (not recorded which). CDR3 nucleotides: TGTGCCAGTAGTATCGCAACGGGGACAGCCTCTGGAAACACCATATATTTT. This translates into CASSIATGTASGNTIYF.